This entry concerns a single TCR beta chain. The antigen remains unidentified. These data are taken from a study of cytomegalovirus exposure and HLA in healthy donors. Study findings and constraints: Sequencing depth across donors, presence/absence analyses assumed, was roughly uniform. The investigators catalogued about 170 TCR beta chains as cytomegalovirus-associated.

It was with 60 Vbeta and 13 Jbeta primers that the PCR ran. Generated by immunoSEQ multiplex PCR, the TCRdb table keeps only in-frame clones and is missing some. The sample holds approximately 140,000 clones, roughly 75% seen once. Per germline, CDR1 SGHRS and CDR2 YFSETQ. The CDR3 covers 15 residues. The rearrangement uses TRBV5-1 and TRBJ2-5; 8 bases fit TRBD1. With the DNA end fitting TRBJ2-7 better, the J assignment may be wrong. The sequence came from a middle-aged man in good health and CMV-seronegative. Sequenced: PBMCs. In DNA form, the CDR3 reads TGCGCCAGCAGCTTGGGCGCAGGGGGCATCTACGAGCAGTACTTC. Its translation is CASSLGAGGIYEQYF.